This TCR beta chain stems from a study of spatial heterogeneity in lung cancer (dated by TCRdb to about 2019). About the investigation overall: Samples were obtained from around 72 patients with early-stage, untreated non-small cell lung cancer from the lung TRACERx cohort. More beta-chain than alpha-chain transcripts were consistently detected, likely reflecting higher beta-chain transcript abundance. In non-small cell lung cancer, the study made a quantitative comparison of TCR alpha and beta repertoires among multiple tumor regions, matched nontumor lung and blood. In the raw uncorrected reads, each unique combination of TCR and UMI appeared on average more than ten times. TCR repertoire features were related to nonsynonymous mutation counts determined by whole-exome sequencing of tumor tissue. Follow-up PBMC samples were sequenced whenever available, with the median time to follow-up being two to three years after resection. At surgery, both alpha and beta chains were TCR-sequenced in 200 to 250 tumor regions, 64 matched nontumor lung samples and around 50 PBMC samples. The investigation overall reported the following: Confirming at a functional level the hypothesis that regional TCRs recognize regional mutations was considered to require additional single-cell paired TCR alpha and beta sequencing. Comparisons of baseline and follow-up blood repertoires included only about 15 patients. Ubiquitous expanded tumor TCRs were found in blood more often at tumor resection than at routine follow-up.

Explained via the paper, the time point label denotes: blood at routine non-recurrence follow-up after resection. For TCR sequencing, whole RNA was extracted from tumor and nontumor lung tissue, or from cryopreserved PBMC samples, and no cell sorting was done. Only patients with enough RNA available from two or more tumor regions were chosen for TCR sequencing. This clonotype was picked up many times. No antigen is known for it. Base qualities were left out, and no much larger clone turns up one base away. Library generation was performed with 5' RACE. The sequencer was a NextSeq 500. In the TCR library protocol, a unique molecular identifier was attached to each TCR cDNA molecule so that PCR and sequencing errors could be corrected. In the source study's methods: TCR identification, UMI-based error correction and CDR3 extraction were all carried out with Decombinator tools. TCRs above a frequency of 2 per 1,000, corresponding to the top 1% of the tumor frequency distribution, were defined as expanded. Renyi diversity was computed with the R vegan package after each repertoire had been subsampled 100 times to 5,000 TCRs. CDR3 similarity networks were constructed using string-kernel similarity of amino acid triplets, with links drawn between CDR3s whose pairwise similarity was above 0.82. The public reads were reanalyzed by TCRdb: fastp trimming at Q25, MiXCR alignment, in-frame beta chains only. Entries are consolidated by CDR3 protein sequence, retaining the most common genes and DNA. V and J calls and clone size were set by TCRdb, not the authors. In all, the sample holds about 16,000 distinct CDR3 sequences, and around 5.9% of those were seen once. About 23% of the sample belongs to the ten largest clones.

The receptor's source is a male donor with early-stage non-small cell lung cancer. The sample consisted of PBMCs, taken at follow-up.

This receptor carries the CDR3 CASSLGRRSGGYTF. The DNA sequence is TGTGCCAGCAGCTTGGGCAGGCGATCGGGTGGCTACACCTTC. Rearrangement joined TRBV5-4 to TRBJ1-2; a confident D gene designation cannot be given. V lost 0 bases and J lost 7 bases; the stretch between them is 13 bases long. From cysteine to phenylalanine, the CDR3 is 14 amino acids long. Only the CDR3 part of the read is kept: 42 bases, read in frame from the first base. Taken from the germline V gene (reference sequence), the CDR1 and CDR2 loops are SGHNT and YYREEE.